Sequencing of this TCR beta chain was carried out in a study of Ad26.COV2.S vaccination and SARS-CoV-2 variants. Study background: Donor was assigned to the Ad26.COV2.S arm of trial COV1001.

Study-wide results and caveats: TCR breadth and depth analyses may have underestimated total T cell responses. Vaccine recipients and placebo recipients showed similar non-spike TCR breadth. Higher spike-specific TCR breadth was found in vaccine recipients than in placebo recipients.

Treatment specified: roughly 19 received Ad26.COV2.S at low or high dose, single or two shots; 5 received placebo; per-sample allocation not given. The study sampled participants on day 63 after the first vaccine or placebo injection. The assay was immunoSEQ multiplex PCR, and TCRdb's table has in-frame clones only and misses some. The sample yields 200,000 to 250,000 clones, more than 75% seen once. In its sample, this clone was seen once. The antigen is undetermined. This receptor was obtained from a person between 18 and 59 years old who received the Ad26.COV2.S COVID-19 vaccine or a placebo. The sample was peripheral blood, taken in a trial of Ad26.COV2.S vaccine versus placebo.

CDR3 amino acids: CASSPGTGGVLGYTF. CDR3 sequence (DNA): TGTGCCAGCAGCCCCGGGACAGGGGGCGTATTGGGCTACACCTTC. The V and J genes are TRBV25-1 and TRBJ1-2, with TRBD1 matching 12 bases. Germline V gene data show CDR1 as MGHDK and CDR2 as SYGVNS. V gave up 6 bases and J gave up 8 bases; unmatched junction bases: 10. The CDR3 has 15 residues.